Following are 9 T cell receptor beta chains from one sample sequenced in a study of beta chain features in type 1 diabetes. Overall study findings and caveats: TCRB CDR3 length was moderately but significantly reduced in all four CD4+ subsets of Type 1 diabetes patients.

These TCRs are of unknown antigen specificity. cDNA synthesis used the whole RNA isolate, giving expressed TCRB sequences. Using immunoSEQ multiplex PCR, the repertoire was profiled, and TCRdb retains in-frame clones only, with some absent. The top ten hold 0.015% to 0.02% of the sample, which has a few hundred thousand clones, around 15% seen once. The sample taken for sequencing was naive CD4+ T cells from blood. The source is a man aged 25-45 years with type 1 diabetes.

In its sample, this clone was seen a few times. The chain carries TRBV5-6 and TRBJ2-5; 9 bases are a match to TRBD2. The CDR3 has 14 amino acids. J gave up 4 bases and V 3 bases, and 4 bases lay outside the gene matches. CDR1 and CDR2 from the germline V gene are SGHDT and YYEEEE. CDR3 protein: CASSSREGTETQYF. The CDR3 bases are TGTGCCAGCAGCTCGCGGGAGGGCACAGAGACCCAGTACTTC.

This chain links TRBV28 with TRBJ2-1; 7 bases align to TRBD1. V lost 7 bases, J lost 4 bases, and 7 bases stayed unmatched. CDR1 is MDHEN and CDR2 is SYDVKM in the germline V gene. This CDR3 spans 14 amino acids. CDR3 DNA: TGTGCCAGCACCAGGGGACAGAGATACAATGAGCAGTTCTTC. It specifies CASTRGQRYNEQFF.

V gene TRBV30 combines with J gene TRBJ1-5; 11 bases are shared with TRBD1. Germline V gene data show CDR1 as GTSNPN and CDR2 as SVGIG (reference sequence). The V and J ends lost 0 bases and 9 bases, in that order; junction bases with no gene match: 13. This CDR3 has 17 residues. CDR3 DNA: TGTGCCTGGAGTGTACCGGTGGGGACAGGGGGTTCCTCGCCCCAGCATTTT. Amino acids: CAWSVPVGTGGSSPQHF.

The CDR3 sequence: CASSPRDIQDVAFF. CDR3 in DNA: TGTGCCAGCTCACCACGGGACATCCAGGACGTCGCTTTCTTT. The rearrangement joins TRBV18 to TRBJ1-1; a possible D gene is TRBD1 (6 bases). V shed 1 base and J shed 11 bases, with 17 bases lying between them. Per the germline V gene, CDR1 is KGHSH and CDR2 is LQKENI. The CDR3 covers 14 residues.

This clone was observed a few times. The CDR3 DNA reads TGTGCCAGCAGCTTAAGAAGGGAATCGGGAGAGCAGTACTTC. Translating gives CASSLRRESGEQYF. The chain is built from TRBV5-4 and TRBJ2-7; D is possibly TRBD2 (5 bases). Germline values: CDR1 SGHNT, CDR2 YYREEE (reference sequence). V lost 2 bases and J lost 7, with 16 bases in between. This CDR3 has 14 residues.

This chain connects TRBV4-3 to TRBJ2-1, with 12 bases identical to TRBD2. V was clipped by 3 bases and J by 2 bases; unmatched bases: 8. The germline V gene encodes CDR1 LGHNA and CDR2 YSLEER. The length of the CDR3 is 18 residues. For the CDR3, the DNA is TGCGCCAGCAGCCATTGGAGCGCTAGCGGGAGGGCCTACAATGAGCAGTTCTTC. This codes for CASSHWSASGRAYNEQFF.

CDR3 nucleotides: TGTGCCAGCAGCGTAGCCGGGAGGGAGGAGACCCAGTACTTC. It yields the protein CASSVAGREETQYF. The J gene is TRBJ2-5, the V gene TRBV9; 8 nucleotides line up with TRBD2. CDR3 length: 14 residues. Trimming cost V 0 bases and J 5 bases; bases outside gene matches: 3. CDR1 and CDR2 (germline): SGDLS, YYNGEE.

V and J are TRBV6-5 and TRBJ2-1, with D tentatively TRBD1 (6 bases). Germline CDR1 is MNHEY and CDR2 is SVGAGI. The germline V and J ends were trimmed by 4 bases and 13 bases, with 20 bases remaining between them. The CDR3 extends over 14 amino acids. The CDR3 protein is CASSFRQVPGNQFF. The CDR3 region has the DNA TGTGCCAGCAGTTTTCGACAGGTTCCGGGAAACCAGTTCTTC.

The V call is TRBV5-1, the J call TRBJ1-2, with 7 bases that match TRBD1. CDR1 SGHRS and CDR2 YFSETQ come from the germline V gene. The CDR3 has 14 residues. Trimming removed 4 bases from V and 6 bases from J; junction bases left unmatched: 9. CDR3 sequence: CASSTRDRIDGYTF. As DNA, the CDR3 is TGCGCCAGCAGCACACGGGACAGAATCGATGGCTACACCTTC.